This T cell receptor beta chain was sequenced in a study of cytomegalovirus exposure and HLA in healthy donors. CDR3 length equals 16 residues. In germline, CDR1 is SEHNR, CDR2 FQNEAQ (reference sequence). Primers included in the PCR were 60 Vbeta and 13 Jbeta primers. Sequencing used immunoSEQ multiplex PCR; TCRdb keeps in-frame clones, though not all of them. Of some 200,000 clones listed, more than 65% were seen once; the top ten hold approximately 3.8%. A note on this clone: One junction end disagrees with the germline gene, perhaps due to a read error.

V usage is TRBV7-9 and J usage is TRBJ2-5; 13 nucleotides align to TRBD2. The sequenced material came from PBMCs. This sequence was found in a man aged 50 to 60 in good health and CMV-seronegative. For the CDR3, the DNA is TGTTCCAGCAGCTCTCGGACTAGCGGGGGTCCGGGGACCCAGTACTTC. It yields the protein CSSSSRTSGGPGTQYF.